Following are 22 T cell receptor beta chains from one sample sequenced in a study of blood T cell repertoires in COVID-19. The assay was immunoSEQ multiplex PCR, and TCRdb's table has in-frame clones only and misses some. The data show approximately 250,000 clones, more than 80% seen once. Sequencing was done on a sample of peripheral blood. These TCRs come from a human donor in a cohort sampled during active COVID-19.

The CDR3 nucleotides are TGTGCCAGCAGTTTATCCCGACAGGGACGGTGGAGGGAAAAACTGTTTTTT. This sequence encodes CASSLSRQGRWREKLFF. V is TRBV27 and J is TRBJ1-4, with 7 bases fitting TRBD1. V lost 0 bases, J lost 8 bases, and 12 bases stayed unmatched. CDR3 size: 17 residues. Germline assignment: CDR1 MNHEY and CDR2 SMNVEV (reference sequence). Variable domain in full (rest from reference TRBV27 and TRBJ1-4): EAQVTQNPRYLITVTGKKLTVTCSQNMNHEYMSWYRQDPGLGLRQIYYSMNVEVTDKGDVPEGYKVSRKEKRNFPLILESPSPNQTSLYFCASSLSRQGRWREKLFFGSGTQLSVL.

This chain joins TRBV19 and TRBJ2-7; D may be TRBD2 (6 bases). Per the germline V gene, CDR1 is LNHDA and CDR2 is SQIVND (reference sequence). V lost 5 bases and J 5 bases, leaving 13 bases between the germline ends. The CDR3 sequence is 13 residues long. The CDR3 DNA follows: TGTGCCAGTAGTCGGTCACTAGCCGACGAGCAGTACTTC. Translation: CASSRSLADEQYF.

In this sample, this clone turned up once. The V gene is TRBV14, the J gene TRBJ1-2; the D is unclear. V shed 3 bases and J shed 4 bases, with 9 bases lying between them. The CDR3 length is 13 residues. Germline CDR1 SGHDN, CDR2 FVKESK. The CDR3 loop is CASSQMEGYGYTF. CDR3 DNA: TGTGCCAGCAGCCAGATGGAGGGCTATGGCTACACCTTC.

The rearrangement uses TRBV10-3 and TRBJ1-2; maybe TRBD1 (6 bases). Germline loops: CDR1 ENHRY, CDR2 SYGVKD. V was shortened by 6 bases and J by 2 bases, with 13 bases between the two germline ends. The CDR3 sequence is 14 residues long. The CDR3 spells CAISLHRDNYGYTF. The CDR3 coding sequence is TGTGCCATCAGCCTACACAGGGACAACTATGGCTACACCTTC.

The genes are TRBV24-1 and TRBJ1-2; D perhaps matches TRBD1 (5 bases). Looked up from germline, CDR1 is KGHDR and CDR2 is SFDVKD. Trimming stripped 3 bases from V and 5 bases from J, with 12 bases between. This CDR3 contains 14 residues. The CDR3 bases are TGTGCCACCAGTGATCCGGACACCTCTTATGGCTACACCTTC. This encodes CATSDPDTSYGYTF.

The gene calls are TRBV5-6 and TRBJ2-1, with 11 bases identical to TRBD1. V lost 4 bases to trimming and J lost 6 bases; unmatched junction nucleotides: 6. There are 15 residues in the CDR3. Germline V gene sequence: CDR1 SGHDT, CDR2 YYEEEE. CDR3 in amino acids: CASSRLGTGGNEQFF. The CDR3 region has the DNA TGTGCCAGCAGCCGGCTGGGGACAGGGGGCAATGAGCAGTTCTTC.

The chain joins TRBV2 to TRBJ2-5; the match to TRBD2 covers 10 bases. V lost 4 bases, J lost 7 bases, and 9 bases stayed unmatched. Germline assignment: CDR1 SNHLY and CDR2 FYNNEI. The CDR3 covers 15 residues. The CDR3 loop reads CASSGTSGVSGTQYF. CDR3 bases: TGTGCCAGCAGTGGAACTAGCGGGGTTTCGGGGACCCAGTACTTC.

V usage is TRBV12-5 and J usage is TRBJ1-4; D is undetermined. Germline assignment: CDR1 LGHNT and CDR2 FRNRAP. Trimming removed 1 base from V and 4 bases from J, with 7 bases in between. This CDR3 is built from 14 residues. The CDR3 nucleotides are TGTGCTAGTGGTTTGGGGCAGAATAATGAAAAACTGTTTTTT. It encodes CASGLGQNNEKLFF.

The chain uses TRBV3-1 (or the pseudogene TRBV3-2) and TRBJ2-3; 8 bases fit TRBD1. J was trimmed by 7 bases and V by 4 bases; bases with no gene match: 10. Per the germline V gene, CDR1 is LGHDT and CDR2 is YNNKEL (reference sequence). The CDR3 runs 15 residues. The CDR3 spells CASSPRTGSRNTQYF. In DNA, the CDR3 is TGTGCCAGCAGCCCTAGGACAGGGTCTCGTAATACGCAGTATTTT.

V is TRBV2 and J is TRBJ2-5, with TRBD2 as a possible D gene (6 bases). This CDR3 contains 13 residues. V was cut by 9 bases and J by 8 bases, with 19 bases left in between. CDR1 is SNHLY and CDR2 is FYNNEI in the germline V gene. This CDR3 reads CARRGRGEKTQYF. The CDR3, as DNA: TGTGCCAGGCGGGGAAGGGGTGAAAAAACCCAGTACTTC.

The chain couples TRBV5-1 to TRBJ2-1, with D perhaps TRBD2 (7 bases). This CDR3 comprises 12 residues. Germline V CDR1 and CDR2: SGHRS, YFSETQ. V gave up 4 bases and J gave up 15 bases, with 17 bases separating them. CDR3 coding DNA: TGCGCCAGCAGCGATTCATCCGGGGGGCGGTTCTTC. It encodes CASSDSSGGRFF.

The rearrangement joins TRBV3-1 (or the pseudogene TRBV3-2) to TRBJ2-1, with D uncertain. Germline V gene data show CDR1 as LGHDT and CDR2 as YNNKEL (reference sequence). The CDR3 totals 13 residues. The V end was cut by 6 bases, the J end by 7 bases, with 13 bases between. CDR3: CASRHEPRNEQFF. The DNA for the CDR3 is TGTGCCAGCAGACACGAGCCGAGGAATGAGCAGTTCTTC.

The chain combines TRBV19 with TRBJ2-3; possible D gene TRBD2, 5 bases. The germline V and J ends were trimmed by 3 bases and 4 bases, with 11 bases remaining between them. Germline V gene sequence: CDR1 LNHDA, CDR2 SQIVND (reference sequence). The CDR3 is 14 residues long. CDR3 amino acids: CASSMSGRADTQYF. For the CDR3, the DNA is TGTGCCAGTAGTATGTCGGGAAGGGCAGATACGCAGTATTTT.

Remarks on this clone: A much larger clone differs from this one at a single base, so this may be a read error. The gene calls are TRBV6-5 and TRBJ2-7; a possible D gene is TRBD2 (6 bases). The CDR3 spans 13 residues. The germline CDR1 and CDR2 sequences are MNHEY and SVGAGI. V was clipped by 10 bases and J by 6 bases, with 19 bases between them. The CDR3 spells CANKRVLMGEQYF. CDR3 DNA sequence: TGTGCCAACAAGCGGGTTTTGATGGGCGAGCAGTACTTC.

The V call is TRBV5-5, the J call TRBJ2-7; 13 bases are a match to TRBD2. The V gene end was trimmed by 1 base and the J gene end by 3 bases; junction bases not matched to a gene: 13. CDR1 and CDR2 (germline): SGHKS, YYEKEE (reference sequence). The CDR3 has 19 residues. This CDR3 reads CASSLPALRTSGSRYEQYF. CDR3 nucleotide sequence: TGTGCCAGCAGCTTGCCGGCTCTCAGGACTAGCGGGAGTCGCTACGAGCAGTACTTC.

This clone occurred once. The V and J genes are TRBV6-4 and TRBJ2-7, with a tentative D call TRBD1 (6 bases). V was shortened by 8 bases and J by 3 bases, with 14 bases between the two germline ends. The CDR3 runs to 13 residues. Germline V CDR1 and CDR2: MRHNA, SNTAGT. CDR3 nucleotide sequence: TGTGCCAGCCCCGCAGGGGCGAGCTACGAGCAGTACTTC. It specifies CASPAGASYEQYF.

The chain uses TRBV5-1 and TRBJ1-2; D may be TRBD1 (5 bases). V dropped 4 bases and J dropped 0 bases, with 7 bases sitting between them. CDR1 is SGHRS and CDR2 is YFSETQ in the germline V gene. The CDR3 is 13 amino acids. CDR3 sequence (DNA): TGCGCCAGCAGCCGGGGGGCTAACTATGGCTACACCTTC. It translates to CASSRGANYGYTF.

V and J are TRBV28 and TRBJ2-4; 7 bases are shared with TRBD1. The J segment lost 0 bases and the V segment lost 5 bases, leaving 7 bases of the junction unmatched. The V gene's germline CDR1 is MDHEN and CDR2 SYDVKM. There are 16 residues in the CDR3. The CDR3 loop reads CASSGTAELAKNIQYF. The DNA for the CDR3 is TGTGCCAGCAGTGGGACAGCCGAACTAGCCAAAAACATTCAGTACTTC.

The chain carries TRBV2 and TRBJ2-1; 8 bases agree with TRBD1. The CDR3 consists of 13 residues. In germline, CDR1 is SNHLY, CDR2 FYNNEI. The ends lost 6 bases at V and 8 bases at J; junction bases unmatched: 6. The DNA of the CDR3 is TGTGCCAGCAGCGAGGGACAGGTCCATGAGCAGTTCTTC. It translates to CASSEGQVHEQFF.

This chain links TRBV7-3 with TRBJ2-2; 7 bases align to TRBD1. Germline V gene data show CDR1 as SGHTA and CDR2 as FQGTGA. The CDR3 spans 16 residues. Germline trimming cut 5 bases from V and 6 bases from J; bases unmatched to any gene: 12. The CDR3 coding sequence is TGTGCCAGCAGCCCATCGGGGACAGCCGATGCCGGGGAGCTGTTTTTT. Its translation: CASSPSGTADAGELFF.

The chain joins TRBV18 to TRBJ1-5, with 9 bases identical to TRBD1. Germline loops: CDR1 KGHSH, CDR2 LQKENI. V was pared by 4 bases and J by 3 bases, with 7 bases of the junction left unmatched. CDR3 length: 16 residues. CDR3 DNA: TGTGCCAGCTCACTAGGGACAGGGACGAACAATCAGCCCCAGCATTTT. This codes for CASSLGTGTNNQPQHF.

The count of this clone is one. The chain links TRBV7-8 to TRBJ2-7; 11 bases are a match to TRBD1. V shed 4 bases and J 3 bases; nucleotides not matched to a gene: 5. Germline CDR1 is SGHVS and CDR2 is FQNEAQ. CDR3 length: 15 residues. DNA for the CDR3: TGTGCCAGCAGCTCGGGACAGGGGGTCGGCTACGAGCAGTACTTC. Protein product: CASSSGQGVGYEQYF.